These T cell receptor beta chains were read from a single sample in a study of blood T cell repertoires in COVID-19. Sequencing used immunoSEQ multiplex PCR; TCRdb keeps in-frame clones, though not all of them. The table shows 350,000 to 450,000 clones, with 85% to 90% occurring only once. Sample: PBMCs or T cells enriched from blood (not recorded which). The source is a man aged 30 to 39 who had recovered from COVID-19. CDR3s include the opening cysteine and the closing phenylalanine or tryptophan. The order of the fields is D gene, V gene, J gene, CDR3 DNA, CDR3 protein. D genes are given only for firm matches.

D: .
V: TRBV2
J: TRBJ1-4
DNA: TGTGCCAGAGGACGGGCAGGGGAAAAACTGTTTTTT
CDR3: CARGRAGEKLFF

D: .
V: TRBV4-1
J: TRBJ2-7
DNA: TGCGCCAGCAGCCAAGCTCACAGGAATAACTACGAGCAGTACTTC
CDR3: CASSQAHRNNYEQYF

D: .
V: TRBV19
J: TRBJ1-3
DNA: TGTGCCAGTAGTATGGGGCGGCCAAACTCTGGAAACACCATATATTTT
CDR3: CASSMGRPNSGNTIYF

D: .
V: TRBV18
J: TRBJ1-2
DNA: TGTGCCAGCTCACCTAACTACGGGACTGGGGGCTACACCTTC
CDR3: CASSPNYGTGGYTF

D: .
V: TRBV5-6
J: TRBJ2-7
DNA: TGTGCCAGCAGCTTCGAGGGGGTACCTTACTACGAGCAGTACTTC
CDR3: CASSFEGVPYYEQYF

D: TRBD1
V: TRBV30
J: TRBJ1-4
DNA: TGTGCCTGGAGTGTATATGATTTCGGGGACAGAGATGAAAAACTGTTTTTT
CDR3: CAWSVYDFGDRDEKLFF

D: .
V: TRBV21-1
J: TRBJ2-7
DNA: TGTGCCAGCAGCGAACAGGGTTACGAGCAGTACTTC
CDR3: CASSEQGYEQYF

D: .
V: TRBV4-1
J: TRBJ1-1
DNA: TGCGCCAGCAGCCCATACCGGGATTCGAACACTGAAGCTTTCTTT
CDR3: CASSPYRDSNTEAFF

D: TRBD1
V: TRBV6-5
J: TRBJ2-7
DNA: TGTGCCAGCAGTTTGGGACAGGGCGGCGAGCAGTACTTC
CDR3: CASSLGQGGEQYF

D: .
V: TRBV10-3
J: TRBJ1-1
DNA: TGTGCCATCAATCGGGCGGGGAACACTGAAGCTTTCTTT
CDR3: CAINRAGNTEAFF

D: .
V: TRBV12-3/TRBV12-4
J: TRBJ1-2
DNA: TGTGCCAGCAGTTCGGCAGGGTCGGGTGGCTACACCTTC
CDR3: CASSSAGSGGYTF

D: TRBD2
V: TRBV12-5
J: TRBJ2-5
DNA: TGTGCTAGTGGACCGGGAGGGCCGGGGCAAGAGACCCAGTACTTC
CDR3: CASGPGGPGQETQYF

D: .
V: TRBV19
J: TRBJ2-7
DNA: TGTGCCAGTAGTATAGTGGGCGGAGGGGCCTACGAGCAGTACTTC
CDR3: CASSIVGGGAYEQYF

D: .
V: TRBV3-1/TRBV3-2
J: TRBJ1-4
DNA: TGTGCCAGCAGCTTCATCGGAGGGAATGAAAAACTGTTTTTT
CDR3: CASSFIGGNEKLFF

D: TRBD2
V: TRBV7-9
J: TRBJ2-7
DNA: TGTGCCAGCAGCTTTAAGGGACTAGCGGGATTTCGGACCTACGAGCAGTACTTC
CDR3: CASSFKGLAGFRTYEQYF

D: .
V: TRBV12-5
J: TRBJ2-3
DNA: TGTGCTAGTGGTTTGGGCGGAGACAGCATGAGCACAGATACGCAGTATTTT
CDR3: CASGLGGDSMSTDTQYF

D: .
V: TRBV6-2/TRBV6-3
J: TRBJ1-5
DNA: TGTGCCAGCAGTTACTCGATGCAGGGAACACATAGCAATCAGCCCCAGCATTTT
CDR3: CASSYSMQGTHSNQPQHF

D: .
V: TRBV19
J: TRBJ1-4
DNA: TGTGCCAGTAGTATCGGACAGATTGCAACTAATGAAAAACTGTTTTTT
CDR3: CASSIGQIATNEKLFF

D: TRBD1
V: TRBV6-5
J: TRBJ2-5
DNA: TGTGCCAGCAGCGGACAGGGGGCGCCGGAGACCCAGTACTTC
CDR3: CASSGQGAPETQYF